Presented here are 23 T cell receptor beta chains from one specimen sequenced in a study of blood T cell repertoires in COVID-19 (dated by TCRdb to 2019 to 2021). The method behind the library was the immunoSEQ multiplex PCR assay. TCRdb re-hosts the immuneACCESS table, in-frame sequences only. Its copies lack some clones; in the studies checked, an unresolved V gene accounts for under half of them, and the cause for the rest is not known. This sample holds just over 350,000 clones; less than 90% were observed only once. Roughly 7.2% of the sample rests with the top ten. Sequences were obtained from peripheral blood. These TCRs come from a woman aged 60-75 years with COVID-19, enrolled during active disease.

The chain is built from TRBV2 and TRBJ2-5; TRBD2 agrees at 7 bases. J lost 4 bases, V lost 4 bases, and 18 bases had no gene match. CDR3 length: 18 residues. The V gene's germline CDR1 is SNHLY and CDR2 FYNNEI. The chain's CDR3 is CASSGIGRGPRVGETQYF. The DNA for the CDR3 is TGTGCCAGCAGTGGGATTGGGAGGGGTCCACGGGTCGGAGAGACCCAGTACTTC. Combining the CDR3 with reference TRBV2 and TRBJ2-5 gives the whole variable domain EPEVTQTPSHQVTQMGQEVILRCVPISNHLYFYWYRQILGQKVEFLVSFYNNEISEKSEIFDDQFSVERPDGSNFTLKIRSTKLEDSAMYFCASSGIGRGPRVGETQYFGPGTRLLVL.

The chain uses TRBV6-5 and TRBJ2-4; the D gene is possibly TRBD1 (6 bases). Between the trimmed V and J ends, which lost 5 bases and 7 bases, there was a span of 12 bases. Germline CDR1 and CDR2: MNHEY and SVGAGI. The CDR3 is 13 amino acids. Here the CDR3 DNA reads TGTGCCAGCAGTACAGGGATAGGGAACATTCAGTACTTC. Translated: CASSTGIGNIQYF.

This clone was recorded a few times. The V and J genes are TRBV7-3 and TRBJ2-7, with 7 bases identical to TRBD1. Germline V gene data show CDR1 as SGHTA and CDR2 as FQGTGA. V shed 8 bases, J shed 5 bases, and the junction held 6 bases outside the gene matches. CDR3 length: 12 residues. Here the CDR3 reads CASSKGADEQYF. For the CDR3, the DNA is TGTGCCAGCTCTAAGGGGGCGGACGAGCAGTACTTC.

The genes are TRBV2 and TRBJ2-5; maybe TRBD1 (5 bases). Germline loops: CDR1 SNHLY, CDR2 FYNNEI. There are 12 residues in the CDR3. The germline V and J ends were trimmed by 8 bases and 0 bases, with 7 bases remaining between them. The CDR3 bases are TGTGCCAGCCAACAGGACCAAGAGACCCAGTACTTC. Translation: CASQQDQETQYF.

The chain uses TRBV27 and TRBJ2-7; D possibly corresponds to TRBD1 (6 bases). The CDR3 is 15 amino acids. Trimming took 4 bases from V and 2 from J, leaving 15 bases between them. From germline, CDR1 is MNHEY and CDR2 SMNVEV (reference sequence). For the CDR3, the DNA is TGTGCCAGCAGTTCCGGACAGTTTAATACCTACGAGCAGTACTTC. This sequence encodes CASSSGQFNTYEQYF.

This rearrangement joins TRBV24-1 to TRBJ2-3; D is possibly TRBD1 (5 bases). The ends were cut back, 2 bases at V and 1 base at J, with 6 bases in the middle. Germline loops: CDR1 KGHDR, CDR2 SFDVKD. The CDR3 totals 14 residues. In DNA form, the CDR3 reads TGTGCCACCAGTGATTGGGGCGGCACAGATACGCAGTATTTT. Its protein is CATSDWGGTDTQYF.

The V and J genes are TRBV19 and TRBJ1-2; tentatively, D is TRBD1 (5 bases). Trimming pared 4 bases from V and 5 bases from J, leaving 11 bases between. The CDR3 consists of 13 residues. Germline V gene data show CDR1 as LNHDA and CDR2 as SQIVND (reference sequence). The chain's CDR3 is CASSKTDPYGYTF. Here the CDR3 DNA reads TGTGCCAGTAGTAAGACAGATCCATATGGCTACACCTTC.

The V gene is TRBV27, the J gene TRBJ2-7; 9 bases are shared with TRBD2. The CDR3 length is 15 residues. V lost 2 bases to trimming and J lost 4 bases; unmatched junction nucleotides: 6. CDR1 and CDR2 from the germline V gene are MNHEY and SMNVEV (reference sequence). CDR3: CASSLMGTSGYEQYF. In nucleotides, the CDR3 is TGTGCCAGCAGTTTAATGGGTACTAGCGGGTACGAGCAGTACTTC.

This chain uses TRBV19 with TRBJ1-2; 7 bases are shared with TRBD1. J was trimmed by 4 bases and V by 5 bases; bases with no gene match: 13. Looked up from germline, CDR1 is LNHDA and CDR2 is SQIVND (reference sequence). This CDR3 contains 16 residues. CDR3 bases: TGTGCCAGTAGTTTAGGGTACAGGGGTTTAGGCTATGGCTACACCTTC. The encoded protein is CASSLGYRGLGYGYTF. The whole variable domain, filled in from reference TRBV19 and TRBJ1-2, reads DGGITQSPKYLFRKEGQNVTLSCEQNLNHDAMYWYRQDPGQGLRLIYYSQIVNDFQKGDIAEGYSVSREKKESFPLTVTSAQKNPTAFYLCASSLGYRGLGYGYTFGSGTRLTVV.

This chain connects TRBV5-1 to TRBJ1-2; the D gene is possibly TRBD1 (5 bases). This CDR3 is built from 15 residues. Germline loops: CDR1 SGHRS, CDR2 YFSETQ. The V and J ends lost 5 bases and 1 base respectively, with 15 bases between them. The CDR3, as DNA: TGCGCCAGCAGTCTACGACAGCATTTTAACTATGGCTACACCTTC. It encodes CASSLRQHFNYGYTF.

As regards this clone: At one end the junction does not follow the germline gene, possibly because of a read error. This sequence joins TRBV7-6 and TRBJ2-7; 8 bases fit TRBD1. The CDR3 spans 14 residues. Germline V gives CDR1 SGHVS, CDR2 FNYEAQ. The CDR3 bases are TGTGCCAGCAGCGTAGCTGACAGGGGTCACGAGCAGTACTTC. Its protein is CASSVADRGHEQYF.

The chain employs TRBV9 and TRBJ1-1; D is uncertain. The germline V gene encodes CDR1 SGDLS and CDR2 YYNGEE. The ends were cut back, 5 bases at V and 8 bases at J, with 13 bases in the middle. The CDR3 totals 12 residues. The CDR3 protein is CASREPGTEAFF. The CDR3 region has the DNA TGTGCCAGCAGGGAGCCCGGCACGGAAGCTTTCTTT.

This clone was counted a few times. The V call is TRBV18, the J call TRBJ1-6; no reliable D call. The CDR3 extends over 13 amino acids. The V and J ends lost 3 bases and 8 bases respectively, with 8 bases between them. CDR1 and CDR2 from the germline V gene are KGHSH and LQKENI. The chain's CDR3 is CASSPERYSPLHF. The CDR3 DNA reads as TGTGCCAGCTCACCGGAGCGATATTCACCCCTCCACTTT.

A word on this clone: Within the sample, other DNA sequences also encode this same CDR3. CDR3 DNA sequence: TGTGCCTGGAGTGTCCTTACTTACGAGCAGTACTTC. Amino acid sequence: CAWSVLTYEQYF. The rearrangement uses TRBV30 and TRBJ2-7; D is unclear. Trimming stripped 0 bases from V and 4 bases from J, with 7 bases between. The germline gives CDR1 GTSNPN, CDR2 SVGIG (reference sequence). CDR3 size: 12 residues.

The chain combines TRBV7-2 with TRBJ2-2; 10 nucleotides agree with TRBD2. The ends lost 5 bases at V and 1 base at J; junction bases unmatched: 4. This CDR3 spans 16 amino acids. Germline values: CDR1 SGHTA, CDR2 FQGNSA. CDR3 DNA sequence: TGTGCCAGCAGCATATTAGCGGGGGGGAACACCGGGGAGCTGTTTTTT. Translated: CASSILAGGNTGELFF.

The chain couples TRBV7-3 to TRBJ1-1, with 7 bases fitting TRBD1. CDR3 length: 15 residues. Germline CDR1 and CDR2: SGHTA and FQGTGA. With V trimmed by 3 bases and J by 0 bases, 4 bases remained unmatched. CDR3 bases: TGTGCCAGCAGCTTCCAGGGGGGCGTGAACACTGAAGCTTTCTTT. Its protein product is CASSFQGGVNTEAFF.

The CDR3 region is CASVRTDAYGYTF. DNA for the CDR3: TGTGCCAGTGTAAGGACAGACGCCTATGGCTACACCTTC. The rearrangement joins TRBV19 to TRBJ1-2; TRBD1 might be the D (6 bases). V lost 8 bases to trimming and J lost 4 bases, with 14 bases between them. CDR3 length: 13 amino acids. CDR1 is LNHDA and CDR2 is SQIVND in the germline V gene (reference sequence). Combining the CDR3 with reference TRBV19 and TRBJ1-2 gives the whole variable domain DGGITQSPKYLFRKEGQNVTLSCEQNLNHDAMYWYRQDPGQGLRLIYYSQIVNDFQKGDIAEGYSVSREKKESFPLTVTSAQKNPTAFYLCASVRTDAYGYTFGSGTRLTVV.

The genes are TRBV4-1 and TRBJ1-2; 7 bases map to TRBD1. This CDR3 is built from 14 residues. Germline V gene lookup returns CDR1 MGHRA and CDR2 YSYEKL. The V gene end was trimmed by 4 bases and the J gene end by 4 bases; junction bases not matched to a gene: 6. CDR3 nucleotides: TGCGCCAGCAGCCTATGGGACAGAGGCTATGGCTACACCTTC. Translated, it gives CASSLWDRGYGYTF.

The chain joins TRBV5-1 to TRBJ1-2; 10 nucleotides align to TRBD1. The CDR3 length is 16 residues. The V segment lost 3 bases and the J segment 4 bases; nucleotides outside the gene matches: 9. Germline CDR1 reads SGHRS; CDR2 reads YFSETQ. The CDR3: CASSWIKGQGFYGYTF. In DNA form, the CDR3 reads TGCGCCAGCAGCTGGATCAAGGGACAGGGGTTCTATGGCTACACCTTC.

The CDR3 region is CASIDRFNYGYTF. The DNA of the CDR3 is TGTGCCAGTATTGACAGGTTTAACTATGGCTACACCTTC. This chain uses TRBV19 with TRBJ1-2; D may be TRBD1 (6 bases). From germline, CDR1 is LNHDA and CDR2 SQIVND (reference sequence). Trimming took off 7 bases at V and 1 base at J, with 10 bases between the two ends. The CDR3 contains 13 residues.

Note on this clone: One end of the junction is discordant with germline, which a read error may explain. The chain has TRBV3-1 (or the pseudogene TRBV3-2) and TRBJ2-1, with 10 bases that match TRBD2. Germline-derived CDR1 and CDR2 are LGHDT and YNNKEL (reference sequence). This CDR3 region has 15 residues. The CDR3 protein is CASSQDLAGAVPPLF. The CDR3 nucleotides are TGTGCCAGCAGCCAAGATCTAGCGGGGGCCGTTCCACCCCTCTTC.

The rearrangement joins TRBV7-3 to TRBJ2-7; maybe TRBD2 (6 bases). Germline CDR1 reads SGHTA; CDR2 reads FQGTGA. The ends were cut back, 2 bases at V and 3 bases at J, with 14 bases in the middle. CDR3 length: 15 amino acids. CDR3 amino acids: CASSLEGGGFYEQYF. The CDR3 bases are TGTGCCAGCAGCTTAGAAGGTGGAGGGTTCTACGAGCAGTACTTC.

The chain's CDR3 is CASSEVINIQYF. In nucleotides, the CDR3 is TGTGCCAGCAGCGAGGTCATAAACATTCAGTACTTC. This chain connects TRBV7-2 to TRBJ2-4; D gene uncertain. Between the trimmed V and J ends, which lost 5 bases and 6 bases, there was a span of 8 bases. CDR1 is SGHTA, CDR2 FQGNSA, per germline. The CDR3 spans 12 residues.